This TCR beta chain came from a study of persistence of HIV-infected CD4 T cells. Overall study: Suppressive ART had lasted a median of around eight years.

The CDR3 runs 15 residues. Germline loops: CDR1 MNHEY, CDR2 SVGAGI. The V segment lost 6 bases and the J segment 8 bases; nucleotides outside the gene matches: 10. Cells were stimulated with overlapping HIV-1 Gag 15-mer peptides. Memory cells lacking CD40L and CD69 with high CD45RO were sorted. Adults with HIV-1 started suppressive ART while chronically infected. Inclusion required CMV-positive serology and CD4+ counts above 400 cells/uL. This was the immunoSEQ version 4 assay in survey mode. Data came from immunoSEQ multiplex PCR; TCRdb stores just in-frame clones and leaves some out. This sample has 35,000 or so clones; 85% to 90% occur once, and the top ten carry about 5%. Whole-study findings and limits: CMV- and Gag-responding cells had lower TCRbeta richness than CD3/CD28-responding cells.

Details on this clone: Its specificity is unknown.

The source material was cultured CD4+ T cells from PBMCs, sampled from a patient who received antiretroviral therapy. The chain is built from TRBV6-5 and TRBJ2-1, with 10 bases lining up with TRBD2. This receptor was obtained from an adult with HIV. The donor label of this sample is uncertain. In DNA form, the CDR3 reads TGTGCCAGCAGGCCCCAAGCGGGGGGGCCCCATGAGCAGTTCTTC. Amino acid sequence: CASRPQAGGPHEQFF.